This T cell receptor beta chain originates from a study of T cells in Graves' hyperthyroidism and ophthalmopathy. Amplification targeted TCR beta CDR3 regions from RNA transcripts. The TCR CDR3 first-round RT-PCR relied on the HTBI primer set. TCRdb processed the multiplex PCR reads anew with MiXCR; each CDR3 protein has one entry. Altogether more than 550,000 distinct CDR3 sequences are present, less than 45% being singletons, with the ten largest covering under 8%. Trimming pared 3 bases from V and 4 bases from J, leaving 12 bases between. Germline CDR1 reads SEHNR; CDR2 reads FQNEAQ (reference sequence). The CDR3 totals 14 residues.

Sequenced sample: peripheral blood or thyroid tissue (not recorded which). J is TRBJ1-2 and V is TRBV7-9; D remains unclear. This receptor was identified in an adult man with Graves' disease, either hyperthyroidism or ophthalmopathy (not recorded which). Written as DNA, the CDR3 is TGTGCCAGCAGCTTCCTCACGGAGACCTATGGCTACACCTTC. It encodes CASSFLTETYGYTF.